Below are 11 T cell receptor beta chains sequenced from a single sample in a study of T cell responses to AZD1222 COVID-19 vaccine. Sequencing used immunoSEQ multiplex PCR; TCRdb keeps in-frame clones, though not all of them. The sample includes 100,000 to 140,000 clones, roughly 90% of them seen just once. This specimen was peripheral blood, taken on day 0 of AZD1222 vaccination. All receptors derive from an adult in good health.

V is TRBV3-1 (or the pseudogene TRBV3-2) and J is TRBJ2-3, with TRBD2 matching over 11 bases. The V gene's germline CDR1 is LGHDT and CDR2 YNNKEL (reference sequence). The CDR3 spans 16 residues. The trim removed 6 bases at V and 6 bases at J, leaving 11 bases unmatched. The CDR3 is CASRLGLAGPTDTQYF. The CDR3 DNA sequence: TGTGCCAGCAGACTCGGACTAGCGGGCCCGACGGATACGCAGTATTTT.

The rearrangement uses TRBV6-6 and TRBJ2-7; 9 bases agree with TRBD1. Germline V gene lookup returns CDR1 MNHNY and CDR2 SVGAGI (reference sequence). The CDR3 covers 15 residues. With V trimmed by 5 bases and J by 2 bases, 7 bases remained unmatched. Written as DNA, the CDR3 is TGTGCCAGCAGTCAGTCCGGGACAGGGCCCTACGAGCAGTACTTC. Protein sequence: CASSQSGTGPYEQYF.

The chain links TRBV7-2 to TRBJ2-7, with TRBD2 identical over 14 bases. The V and J ends lost 5 bases and 2 bases, in that order; junction bases with no gene match: 8. Germline assignment: CDR1 SGHTA and CDR2 FQGNSA. This CDR3 is 17 amino acids long. CDR3 residues: CASSTTSGRAWTYEQYF. The CDR3 bases are TGTGCCAGCAGCACGACTAGCGGGAGGGCCTGGACCTACGAGCAGTACTTC. The full variable domain, its missing parts supplied by reference TRBV7-2 and TRBJ2-7, is GAGVSQSPSNKVTEKGKDVELRCDPISGHTALYWYRQSLGQGLEFLIYFQGNSAPDKSGLPSDRFSAERTGGSVSTLTIQRTQQEDSAVYLCASSTTSGRAWTYEQYFGPGTRLTVT.

V and J are TRBV6-4 and TRBJ1-5; tentative D call: TRBD1 (5 bases). The ends were cut back, 3 bases at V and 1 base at J, with 19 bases in the middle. This CDR3 spans 18 amino acids. Germline lookup yields CDR1 MRHNA and CDR2 SNTAGT. CDR3 nucleotides: TGTGCCAGCAGTGAGGCCAGGGACCCTGCTCGGAGCAATCAGCCCCAGCATTTT. Its protein is CASSEARDPARSNQPQHF.

The V call is TRBV5-4, the J call TRBJ1-2; tentative D call: TRBD1 (5 bases). Between the trimmed V and J ends, which lost 2 bases and 4 bases, there was a span of 15 bases. This CDR3 comprises 15 residues. The germline gives CDR1 SGHNT, CDR2 YYREEE (reference sequence). The CDR3 is CASSFVTQGGYGYTF. As DNA, the CDR3 is TGTGCCAGCAGCTTTGTGACCCAGGGCGGCTATGGCTACACCTTC.

This clone showed up just a few times. The chain combines TRBV5-1 with TRBJ2-2; the match to TRBD2 covers 10 bases. The length of the CDR3 is 16 residues. V gave up 0 bases and J gave up 4 bases; unmatched junction bases: 3. Per the germline V gene, CDR1 is SGHRS and CDR2 is YFSETQ. CDR3 nucleotide sequence: TGCGCCAGCAGCTTGGCTTCTAGCGGGAGCACCGGGGAGCTGTTTTTT. Protein product: CASSLASSGSTGELFF. The full variable domain, rest sourced from reference TRBV5-1 and TRBJ2-2, is KAGVTQTPRYLIKTRGQQVTLSCSPISGHRSVSWYQQTPGQGLQFLFEYFSETQRNKGNFPGRFSGRQFSNSRSEMNVSTLELGDSALYLCASSLASSGSTGELFFGEGSRLTVL.

The V call is TRBV15, the J call TRBJ2-1, with TRBD1 identical over 10 bases. The CDR3 extends over 19 amino acids. The germline V gene has CDR1 LNHNV and CDR2 YYDKDF (reference sequence). With V trimmed by 4 bases and J by 9 bases, 21 bases remained unmatched. The CDR3: CATSTMTGGVGTIPLEQFF. CDR3 in DNA: TGTGCCACCAGCACCATGACAGGGGGCGTCGGAACCATTCCCCTTGAGCAGTTCTTC.

The chain uses TRBV7-8 and TRBJ2-2; D is undetermined. The germline V gene has CDR1 SGHVS and CDR2 FQNEAQ. Between the trimmed V and J ends, which lost 0 bases and 6 bases, there was a span of 8 bases. The CDR3 is 14 residues long. CDR3 sequence (DNA): TGTGCCAGCAGCTTAGCGGGTCTCGCCGGGGAGCTGTTTTTT. This codes for CASSLAGLAGELFF. Complete variable domain (other parts from reference TRBV7-8 and TRBJ2-2): GAGVSQSPRYKVAKRGQDVALRCDPISGHVSLFWYQQALGQGPEFLTYFQNEAQLDKSGLPSDRFFAERPEGSVSTLKIQRTQQEDSAVYLCASSLAGLAGELFFGEGSRLTVL.

By share of the sample, this clone is medium-sized (0.01 to 0.1%). The rearrangement links TRBV27 to TRBJ2-1; 11 nucleotides agree with TRBD2. J lost 9 bases, V lost 4 bases, and 8 bases had no gene match. CDR1 and CDR2 from the germline V gene are MNHEY and SMNVEV (reference sequence). The CDR3 sequence is 15 residues long. Here the CDR3 DNA reads TGTGCCAGCAGTTCTACTAGCGGGAGCCTATCTGAGCAGTTCTTC. Its translation: CASSSTSGSLSEQFF.

The rearrangement uses TRBV27 and TRBJ2-7, with 9 bases fitting TRBD2. The CDR3 spans 14 residues. Germline V gene data show CDR1 as MNHEY and CDR2 as SMNVEV (reference sequence). Unmatched junction bases numbered 6, after V lost 6 bases and J lost 3 bases. CDR3 in amino acids: CASRQAGGLYEQYF. CDR3 bases: TGTGCCAGCAGGCAAGCGGGAGGCCTCTACGAGCAGTACTTC.

The rearrangement uses TRBV7-9 and TRBJ2-3; D gene ambiguous. CDR3 length: 13 amino acids. Per germline, CDR1 SEHNR and CDR2 FQNEAQ (reference sequence). Trimming left V 3 bases short and J 0 bases short, with 4 bases between. CDR3 sequence reads: CASSFPSTDTQYF. DNA for the CDR3: TGTGCCAGCAGCTTCCCTAGCACAGATACGCAGTATTTT.